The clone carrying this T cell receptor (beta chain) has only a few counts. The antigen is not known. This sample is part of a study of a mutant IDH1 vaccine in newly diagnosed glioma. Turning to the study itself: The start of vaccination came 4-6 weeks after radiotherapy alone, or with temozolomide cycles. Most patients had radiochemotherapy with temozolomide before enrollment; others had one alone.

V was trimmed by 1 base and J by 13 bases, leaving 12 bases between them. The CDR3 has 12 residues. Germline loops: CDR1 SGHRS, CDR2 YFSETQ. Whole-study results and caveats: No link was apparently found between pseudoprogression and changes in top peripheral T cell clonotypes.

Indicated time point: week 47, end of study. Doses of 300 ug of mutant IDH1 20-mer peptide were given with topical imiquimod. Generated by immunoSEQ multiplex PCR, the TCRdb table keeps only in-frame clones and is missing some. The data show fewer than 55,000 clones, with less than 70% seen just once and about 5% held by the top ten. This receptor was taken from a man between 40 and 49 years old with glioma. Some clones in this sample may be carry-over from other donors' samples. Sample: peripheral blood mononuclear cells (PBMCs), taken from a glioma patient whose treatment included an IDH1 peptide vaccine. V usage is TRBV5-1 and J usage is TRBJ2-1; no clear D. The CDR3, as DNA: TGCGCCAGCAGCTTGAAGGGATCGGGTCAGTTCTTC. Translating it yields CASSLKGSGQFF.